The following is a TCR beta chain sequence with its context. This entry is derived from a study of blood T cell repertoires in COVID-19. Trimming cost V 4 bases and J 1 base, with 5 bases left between them. This CDR3 is built from 13 residues. This table comes from immunoSEQ multiplex PCR, and its TCRdb copy is limited to in-frame clones, with some not included. The sample records more than 150,000 clones, approximately 86% being singletons. The gene calls are TRBV12-3 or TRBV12-4 and TRBJ1-5; D ambiguous. Specimen: peripheral blood. This clonotype was obtained from a man aged 55-75 years with COVID-19, enrolled during active disease. As DNA, the CDR3 is TGTGCCAGCAGTTGGGCGAGCAATCAGCCCCAGCATTTT. Protein product: CASSWASNQPQHF.